The 28 T cell receptor beta chains reported below all come from one sample, sequenced in a study of PD-L1 blockade in urothelial cancer. Regarding time point: peripheral blood 6 weeks after treatment start. Repertoires were generated with immunoSEQ multiplex PCR, while TCRdb's copy carries only in-frame clones and drops some. The sample carries under 150,000 clones, 85% to 90% recorded once. Material: PBMCs, obtained around atezolizumab (anti-PD-L1) treatment. These receptors all stem from a man between 60 and 70 years old with urothelial cancer.

The rearrangement links TRBV5-1 to TRBJ1-2; TRBD1 aligns across 8 bases. CDR1 is SGHRS and CDR2 is YFSETQ in the germline V gene. J was trimmed by 2 bases and V by 4 bases; bases with no gene match: 10. The CDR3 consists of 16 residues. In DNA form, the CDR3 reads TGCGCCAGCAGCGCAGACGGACAGGGAAAAAACTATGGCTACACCTTC. Translation: CASSADGQGKNYGYTF.

The rearrangement joins TRBV18 to TRBJ2-3; D is unclear. Germline V gene lookup returns CDR1 KGHSH and CDR2 LQKENI. V shed 5 bases and J shed 3 bases, with 12 bases lying between them. The CDR3 is made up of 14 amino acids. The CDR3 is CASSTYTGTDTQYF. CDR3 coding DNA: TGTGCCAGCTCAACTTACACCGGGACAGATACGCAGTATTTT.

This clone was recorded only once. The chain joins TRBV29-1 to TRBJ2-1; 7 bases are a match to TRBD1. The CDR3 is made up of 18 amino acids. The germline gives CDR1 SQVTM, CDR2 ANQGSEA. V lost 5 bases and J lost 0; bases outside the gene matches: 16. The CDR3 reads CSVTPGTESLDSYNEQFF. The CDR3 DNA is TGCAGCGTTACCCCCGGGACAGAATCCCTGGACTCCTACAATGAGCAGTTCTTC.

This chain uses TRBV5-4 with TRBJ2-3, with 7 positions matching TRBD2. This CDR3 is 15 amino acids long. The germline V gene encodes CDR1 SGHNT and CDR2 YYREEE (reference sequence). Losses at the gene ends were 3 bases for V and 3 bases for J; bases not matched to a gene: 7. As DNA, the CDR3 is TGTGCCAGCAGCTCCGGACTAGAAGTTACAGATACGCAGTATTTT. Protein product: CASSSGLEVTDTQYF.

The V and J genes are TRBV7-9 and TRBJ2-1; D might be TRBD2 (6 bases). This CDR3 comprises 16 residues. Germline-derived CDR1 and CDR2 are SEHNR and FQNEAQ (reference sequence). Trimming pared 5 bases from V and 0 bases from J, leaving 14 bases between. The CDR3 here is CASSTRDWRSYNEQFF. CDR3 in DNA: TGTGCCAGCAGCACGAGGGACTGGCGCTCCTACAATGAGCAGTTCTTC.

The chain has TRBV29-1 and TRBJ2-3, with a weak D call TRBD1 (6 bases). The V and J ends lost 0 bases and 0 bases respectively, with 13 bases between them. CDR3 size: 16 residues. The V gene's germline CDR1 is SQVTM and CDR2 ANQGSEA. In DNA, the CDR3 is TGCAGCGTTGAAGACCCCGCAGGGGTCAGCACAGATACGCAGTATTTT. It specifies CSVEDPAGVSTDTQYF.

The chain combines TRBV5-1 with TRBJ2-5; 8 nucleotides agree with TRBD2. The junction had 13 bases not matched to a gene; V was cut back by 7 bases and J by 2 bases. CDR1 SGHRS and CDR2 YFSETQ come from the germline V gene. The CDR3 spans 16 residues. CDR3 sequence: CASVSVGRGVQETQYF. The CDR3 DNA sequence: TGCGCCAGCGTATCGGTGGGGCGGGGGGTTCAAGAGACCCAGTACTTC.

The chain has TRBV27 and TRBJ2-7; 9 bases line up with TRBD1. Germline V CDR1 and CDR2: MNHEY, SMNVEV (reference sequence). With 8 bases clipped from V and 9 bases from J, the junction kept 17 bases outside the gene matches. The CDR3 runs 15 residues. DNA for the CDR3: TGTGCCAGCGGTACACTACAGGGGGCTCGAGGGCGGCAGTACTTC. Its protein product is CASGTLQGARGRQYF.

V is TRBV6-4 and J is TRBJ2-7; unclear D gene. The CDR3 contains 14 residues. CDR1 is MRHNA and CDR2 is SNTAGT in the germline V gene. The V end lost 7 bases, the J end lost 0 bases, and 13 bases lay between the germline ends. CDR3 sequence (DNA): TGTGCCAGCACCAGACACCTGAGCTCCTACGAGCAGTACTTC. This codes for CASTRHLSSYEQYF.

This clone occurred once. The genes are TRBV14 and TRBJ2-5; TRBD2 matches at 11 bases. This CDR3 is built from 15 residues. CDR1 SGHDN and CDR2 FVKESK come from the germline V gene. The J segment lost 2 bases and the V segment lost 4 bases, leaving 3 bases of the junction unmatched. In DNA form, the CDR3 reads TGTGCCAGCAGCCGACTAGCGGGGACACAAGAGACCCAGTACTTC. The encoded protein is CASSRLAGTQETQYF.

The chain is built from TRBV5-6 and TRBJ1-2, with 7 nucleotides matching TRBD1. The CDR3 runs to 12 residues. Germline V CDR1 and CDR2: SGHDT, YYEEEE. V gave up 4 bases and J gave up 4 bases; unmatched junction bases: 1. CDR3 amino acids: CASSGTAYGYTF. The DNA for the CDR3 is TGTGCCAGCAGCGGGACAGCCTATGGCTACACCTTC.

V is TRBV11-2 and J is TRBJ1-6; possibly TRBD1 for D (6 bases). Trimming pared 1 base from V and 10 bases from J, leaving 11 bases between. Looked up from germline, CDR1 is SGHAT and CDR2 is FQNNGV. CDR3 length: 14 amino acids. The CDR3 spells CASSLGGTISPLHF. The CDR3, as DNA: TGTGCCAGCAGCTTAGGAGGGACAATCTCACCCCTCCACTTT. Supplemented by reference TRBV11-2 and TRBJ1-6, the full variable domain reads EAGVAQSPRYKIIEKRQSVAFWCNPISGHATLYWYQQILGQGPKLLIQFQNNGVVDDSQLPKDRFSAERLKGVDSTLKIQPAKLEDSAVYLCASSLGGTISPLHFGNGTRLTVT.

This chain links TRBV11-2 with TRBJ1-4; D remains unclear. Germline lookup yields CDR1 SGHAT and CDR2 FQNNGV. Trimming cost V 1 base and J 10 bases, with 19 bases left between them. This CDR3 is 16 amino acids long. CDR3 protein: CASSLADWFPGGKLFF. The CDR3 DNA is TGTGCCAGCAGCTTAGCTGATTGGTTCCCGGGAGGAAAACTGTTTTTT.

The J gene is TRBJ1-4, the V gene TRBV30, with unresolved D. The CDR3 has 11 residues. V gave up 5 bases and J gave up 5 bases, with 6 bases separating them. The V gene's germline CDR1 is GTSNPN and CDR2 SVGIG (reference sequence). CDR3 loop: CAWRLNEKLFF. CDR3 bases: TGTGCCTGGCGACTGAATGAAAAACTGTTTTTT.

V usage is TRBV10-3 and J usage is TRBJ1-1; 7 bases fit TRBD1. The CDR3 is 17 amino acids. From germline, CDR1 is ENHRY and CDR2 SYGVKD. J gave up 0 bases and V 0 bases, and 7 bases lay outside the gene matches. CDR3 amino acids: CAISESPGGPMNTEAFF. In DNA form, the CDR3 reads TGTGCCATCAGTGAGTCGCCAGGGGGACCAATGAACACTGAAGCTTTCTTT.

The chain carries TRBV7-3 and TRBJ2-2; D is uncertain. The germline V gene encodes CDR1 SGHTA and CDR2 FQGTGA. This CDR3 spans 14 amino acids. Trimming took 6 bases from V and 1 from J, leaving 9 bases between them. In DNA, the CDR3 is TGTGCCAGCAGTCCCCCAAAGAACACCGGGGAGCTGTTTTTT. Translation: CASSPPKNTGELFF. Variable domain in full (rest from reference TRBV7-3 and TRBJ2-2): GAGVSQTPSNKVTEKGKYVELRCDPISGHTALYWYRQSLGQGPEFLIYFQGTGAADDSGLPNDRFFAVRPEGSVSTLKIQRTERGDSAVYLCASSPPKNTGELFFGEGSRLTVL.

This clone was observed a handful of times. The genes are TRBV4-2 and TRBJ1-4; D is possibly TRBD1 (6 bases). This CDR3 contains 15 residues. Trimming shortened V by 3 bases and J by 8 bases, and 16 bases separated the two germline ends. Germline V gene lookup returns CDR1 LGHNA and CDR2 YNFKEQ. CDR3 DNA: TGTGCCAGCAGCCAGCAATGGGGGCCTGGAGAAAAACTGTTTTTT. Its protein is CASSQQWGPGEKLFF.

The chain combines TRBV27 with TRBJ1-2; D may be TRBD1 (6 bases). V shed 4 bases and J shed 1 base, with 10 bases lying between them. Per the germline V gene, CDR1 is MNHEY and CDR2 is SMNVEV (reference sequence). CDR3 size: 14 residues. CDR3 nucleotides: TGTGCCAGCAGTTCCCGGGACAATAACTATGGCTACACCTTC. Translated, it gives CASSSRDNNYGYTF.

This clone was picked up one time. The gene calls are TRBV5-1 and TRBJ1-3; TRBD1 might be the D (5 bases). V was trimmed by 0 bases and J by 0 bases, leaving 10 bases between them. The CDR3 extends over 16 amino acids. Looked up from germline, CDR1 is SGHRS and CDR2 is YFSETQ. CDR3 nucleotide sequence: TGCGCCAGCAGCTTGGACCTAGGACACTCTGGAAACACCATATATTTT. As protein: CASSLDLGHSGNTIYF.

This chain connects TRBV28 to TRBJ1-2, with 7 bases that match TRBD1. Germline CDR1 MDHEN, CDR2 SYDVKM. Losses at the gene ends were 6 bases for V and 3 bases for J; bases not matched to a gene: 7. The CDR3 loop spans 14 amino acids. The CDR3 region is CASRKTGLDYGYTF. The CDR3 nucleotides read TGTGCCAGCAGAAAGACAGGGCTAGACTATGGCTACACCTTC.

The V gene is TRBV5-4, the J gene TRBJ2-7; 11 bases are a match to TRBD2. This CDR3 has 16 residues. The germline V gene encodes CDR1 SGHNT and CDR2 YYREEE (reference sequence). V dropped 0 bases and J dropped 3; count of bases not matched to a gene: 5. The CDR3 is CASSLAGTSGLYEQYF. The CDR3 nucleotides read TGTGCCAGCAGCTTGGCGGGGACTAGCGGTCTCTACGAGCAGTACTTC.

The V gene is TRBV5-1, the J gene TRBJ1-4; D unresolved. Per germline, CDR1 SGHRS and CDR2 YFSETQ. V was clipped by 0 bases and J by 0 bases, with 6 bases between them. The CDR3 runs to 15 residues. The DNA for the CDR3 is TGCGCCAGCAGCTTGGCCGGTGCAACTAATGAAAAACTGTTTTTT. This sequence encodes CASSLAGATNEKLFF.

This rearrangement joins TRBV7-2 to TRBJ2-7; a possible D gene is TRBD2 (5 bases). Trimming shortened V by 5 bases and J by 3 bases, and 14 bases separated the two germline ends. The CDR3 covers 14 residues. Germline V gene sequence: CDR1 SGHTA, CDR2 FQGNSA. The chain's CDR3 is CASSLRATSYEQYF. Here the CDR3 DNA reads TGTGCCAGCAGCCTCCGTGCAACTAGCTACGAGCAGTACTTC.

This chain connects TRBV27 to TRBJ2-1, with 8 bases aligning to TRBD1. CDR1 is MNHEY, CDR2 SMNVEV, per germline (reference sequence). This CDR3 is built from 15 residues. J gave up 7 bases and V 5 bases, and 10 bases lay outside the gene matches. CDR3 protein: CASSPTGDLGNEQFF. The DNA for the CDR3 is TGTGCCAGCAGTCCGACAGGGGACCTTGGGAATGAGCAGTTCTTC.

This chain connects TRBV7-3 to TRBJ2-3; 9 bases are shared with TRBD2. The trim removed 3 bases at V and 2 bases at J, leaving 3 bases unmatched. The germline V gene has CDR1 SGHTA and CDR2 FQGTGA. This CDR3 spans 15 amino acids. Written as DNA, the CDR3 is TGTGCCAGCAGCTTCGCGGGGGGGTCCACAGATACGCAGTATTTT. Translating gives CASSFAGGSTDTQYF.

The V and J genes are TRBV29-1 and TRBJ2-3; 13 bases map to TRBD2. From germline, CDR1 is SQVTM and CDR2 ANQGSEA. J was trimmed by 3 bases and V by 7 bases; bases with no gene match: 4. This CDR3 spans 14 amino acids. CDR3 sequence: CSASTSGRTDTQYF. The CDR3 coding sequence is TGCAGCGCGTCGACTAGCGGGAGGACAGATACGCAGTATTTT.

The rearrangement uses TRBV6-1 and TRBJ1-5, with a possible D match to TRBD1 (6 bases). There are 14 residues in the CDR3. With 1 base removed from V and 4 bases from J, the gap between germline ends came to 8 bases. Germline V gene lookup returns CDR1 MNHNS and CDR2 SASEGT. This CDR3 reads CASSEGTVNQPQHF. The CDR3 nucleotides read TGTGCCAGCAGTGAAGGGACAGTAAATCAGCCCCAGCATTTT.

This clone was recorded at least ten times. The V gene is TRBV7-2, the J gene TRBJ1-5; 7 nucleotides align to TRBD1. V trimming: 10 bases; J trimming: 7 bases; junction bases outside the gene matches: 13. The CDR3 spans 14 residues. In germline, CDR1 is SGHTA, CDR2 FQGNSA. In nucleotides, the CDR3 is TGTGCCACATGCGAGACAGGGATCGACCAGCCCCAGCATTTT. This sequence encodes CATCETGIDQPQHF.